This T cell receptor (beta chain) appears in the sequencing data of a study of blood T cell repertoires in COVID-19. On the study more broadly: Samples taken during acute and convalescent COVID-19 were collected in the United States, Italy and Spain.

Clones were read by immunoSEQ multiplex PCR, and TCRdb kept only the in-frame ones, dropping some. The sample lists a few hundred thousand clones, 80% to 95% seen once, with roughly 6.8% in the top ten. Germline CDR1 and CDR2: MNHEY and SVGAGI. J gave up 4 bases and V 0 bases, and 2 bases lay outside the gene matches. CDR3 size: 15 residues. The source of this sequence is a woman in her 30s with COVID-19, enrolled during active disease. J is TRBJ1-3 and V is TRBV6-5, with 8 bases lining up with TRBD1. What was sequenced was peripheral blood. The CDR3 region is CASSYSRDRGNTIYF. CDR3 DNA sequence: TGTGCCAGCAGTTACTCCCGGGACAGGGGAAACACCATATATTTT.